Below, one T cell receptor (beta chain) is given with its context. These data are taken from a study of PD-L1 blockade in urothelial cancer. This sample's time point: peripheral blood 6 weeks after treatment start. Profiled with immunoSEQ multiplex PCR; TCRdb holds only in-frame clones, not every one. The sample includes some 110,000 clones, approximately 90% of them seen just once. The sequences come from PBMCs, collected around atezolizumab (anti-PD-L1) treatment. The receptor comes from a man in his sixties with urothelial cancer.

CDR3 sequence reads: CASSQGLQETQYF. The CDR3 DNA follows: TGTGCCAGCAGCCAGGGACTACAAGAGACCCAGTACTTC. The chain recombines TRBV5-6 with TRBJ2-5, with 7 positions matching TRBD2. V was clipped by 4 bases and J by 2 bases; unmatched bases: 2. Looked up from germline, CDR1 is SGHDT and CDR2 is YYEEEE. The CDR3 spans 13 residues.